This T cell receptor beta chain was identified during a study of monozygotic twins with inflammatory bowel disease. Broader study findings: The sharing of clonotypes with others was lower in IBD patients than in healthy twins, especially with disease activity.

Turning to this clonotype: The antigen is not known.

TCR libraries were prepared from roughly 3,500 ng total RNA each. The unique tags termed UMIs, each holding a 6-nucleotide sample barcode, were added by means of template switching. cDNA for TCRalpha and TCRbeta was amplified by nested PCRs of about 15 then roughly 10 cycles. TCRdb reprocessed the 5' RACE reads and reports one entry per CDR3 protein, with no DNA. This sample lists some 160,000 distinct CDR3 sequences; its ten largest clones have around 7.2%. Germline loops: CDR1 SGHAT, CDR2 FQDESV (reference sequence). CDR3 length: 18 amino acids. The chain carries TRBV11-1 and TRBJ1-2; TCRdb names TRBD1, which stays unverified in the absence of DNA. The sample taken for sequencing was blood. The sequence came from a human donor with ulcerative colitis or Crohn's disease, or a healthy co-twin of an affected twin (not recorded which). CDR3 loop: CASSLARDRGEPNYGYTF.